The 25 T cell receptor beta chains listed next were all sequenced from one sample in a study of T cells expressing NK-cell markers. TCRdb reworked the 5' RACE reads into one entry per CDR3 protein, no DNA. Its clone listing holds roughly 350,000 distinct CDR3 sequences. Material: blood T cells: a sorted CD56 or NKG2C T cell subset, CD4+ or CD8+ T cells, or bulk PBMC T cells (not recorded which). The receptor set was obtained from a man aged 18 to 69 in good health.

The CDR3 sequence is CASSRSGGTQYF. The chain combines TRBV5-1 with TRBJ2-5; the TCRdb D gene call, TRBD1, has no DNA to confirm it. The CDR3 length is 12 residues. Germline V gives CDR1 SGHRS, CDR2 YFSETQ.

The J gene is TRBJ2-7, the V gene TRBV7-9; TCRdb gives TRBD2 as the D gene, but with no DNA this cannot be confirmed. The germline V gene encodes CDR1 SEHNR and CDR2 FQNEAQ (reference sequence). The CDR3 totals 16 residues. The CDR3 loop reads CASSPQGLAGSYEQYF. The full variable domain, completed using reference TRBV7-9 and TRBJ2-7, is DTGVSQNPRHKITKRGQNVTFRCDPISEHNRLYWYRQTLGQGPEFLTYFQNEAQLEKSRLLSDRFSAERPKGSFSTLEIQRTEQGDSAMYLCASSPQGLAGSYEQYFGPGTRLTVT.

The rearrangement uses TRBV12-3 or TRBV12-4 and TRBJ1-6. The CDR3 consists of 16 residues. The CDR3 protein is CASSLEAGRPDSPLHF.

This chain uses TRBV24-1 with TRBJ2-2; as DNA is missing, the TRBD1 call by TCRdb cannot be tested. Germline assignment: CDR1 KGHDR and CDR2 SFDVKD. The CDR3 consists of 16 residues. The CDR3: CATSDSWGTATGELFF.

The chain links TRBV18 to TRBJ2-1; TCRdb selects TRBD1, and the lack of DNA leaves this call unchecked. CDR1 KGHSH and CDR2 LQKENI come from the germline V gene. This CDR3 contains 15 residues. CDR3 protein: CASSPAGQVINEQFF.

This rearrangement joins TRBV10-3 to TRBJ2-3; TCRdb outputs TRBD2, but without DNA this stays unchecked. CDR3 length: 16 residues. Germline V gives CDR1 ENHRY, CDR2 SYGVKD. CDR3 loop: CAIKRVAGSSTDTQYF.

V usage is TRBV28 and J usage is TRBJ1-4. The CDR3 is 15 residues long. Germline V CDR1 and CDR2: MDHEN, SYDVKM. The chain's CDR3 is CASSLSSHDHEKLFF.

V and J are TRBV2 and TRBJ2-2; lacking DNA, the TRBD2 call made by TCRdb goes unchecked. Germline V gene data show CDR1 as SNHLY and CDR2 as FYNNEI. The CDR3 length is 17 residues. CDR3 sequence reads: CASSEARLAGHTGELFF.

The V call is TRBV21-1, the J call TRBJ2-7; TCRdb proposes TRBD2, but this gene call is untestable without DNA. TRBV21-1 is labeled a pseudogene. The CDR3 loop spans 14 amino acids. CDR3 protein: CASWLGTWAYEQYF.

The chain carries TRBV7-6 and TRBJ1-2; TCRdb calls TRBD1, which cannot be checked without DNA. CDR1 SGHVS and CDR2 FNYEAQ come from the germline V gene. The CDR3 extends over 13 amino acids. The CDR3 loop is CASSFDPGRGYTF. Full variable domain (missing parts from reference TRBV7-6 and TRBJ1-2): GAGVSQSPRYKVTKRGQDVALRCDPISGHVSLYWYRQALGQGPEFLTYFNYEAQQDKSGLPNDRFSAERPEGSISTLTIQRTEQRDSAMYRCASSFDPGRGYTFGSGTRLTVV.

V gene TRBV11-2 combines with J gene TRBJ1-5; without DNA, the TCRdb call of TRBD1 cannot be checked. There are 13 residues in the CDR3. In germline, CDR1 is SGHAT, CDR2 FQNNGV. CDR3 region: CASSGQPNQPQHF.

The chain recombines TRBV20-1 with TRBJ2-5; TCRdb returns TRBD1, unconfirmable since there is no DNA. CDR3 length equals 13 residues. Germline CDR1 and CDR2: DFQATT and SNEGSKA (reference sequence). This CDR3 reads CSAGQGRGETQYF.

The V and J genes are TRBV5-1 and TRBJ2-2; no DNA is available, so the TRBD1 call from TCRdb remains unchecked. Germline lookup yields CDR1 SGHRS and CDR2 YFSETQ. The CDR3 extends over 15 amino acids. The CDR3 loop is CASSLTGVVTGELFF.

The V and J genes are TRBV10-3 and TRBJ1-1; no DNA is available, so the TRBD1 call from TCRdb remains unchecked. The germline CDR1 and CDR2 sequences are ENHRY and SYGVKD. This CDR3 has 14 residues. CDR3 loop: CAISMGGMNTEAFF.

V gene TRBV5-4 combines with J gene TRBJ1-2. CDR1 SGHNT and CDR2 YYREEE come from the germline V gene (reference sequence). The CDR3 has 12 residues. Here the CDR3 reads CASSLDREGYTF.

The chain uses TRBV5-1 and TRBJ2-5; TCRdb outputs TRBD1, but without DNA this stays unchecked. The germline gives CDR1 SGHRS, CDR2 YFSETQ. CDR3 size: 14 residues. This CDR3 is CASSLAIREETQYF.

The J gene is TRBJ2-7, the V gene TRBV7-9; absent DNA, TCRdb's TRBD1 call cannot be checked. The CDR3 spans 15 residues. Germline V gene data show CDR1 as SEHNR and CDR2 as FQNEAQ (reference sequence). The CDR3 region is CASSHGTGGWYEQYF.

The chain employs TRBV12-3 or TRBV12-4 and TRBJ2-7. The CDR3 is made up of 13 amino acids. The CDR3 spells CASSSTFNYEQYF.

The rearrangement links TRBV6-1 to TRBJ2-5; the TCRdb call, TRBD1, lacks DNA for checking. From germline, CDR1 is MNHNS and CDR2 SASEGT. The CDR3 consists of 15 residues. CDR3 sequence reads: CASFSWHRHQETQYF.

The rearrangement uses TRBV7-2 and TRBJ2-5; TCRdb's assignment of TRBD2 cannot be checked, as there is no DNA. CDR3 length equals 14 residues. The germline V gene encodes CDR1 SGHTA and CDR2 FQGNSA. CDR3 residues: CASSSAGMGETQYF.

The rearrangement links TRBV29-1 to TRBJ2-1; lacking DNA, the TRBD1 call made by TCRdb goes unchecked. The CDR3 is 15 residues long. Per germline, CDR1 SQVTM and CDR2 ANQGSEA. The CDR3: CSVGLGPSSYNEQFF.

The genes are TRBV18 and TRBJ1-6; the TRBD1 assignment by TCRdb is unverifiable without DNA. Germline V gene sequence: CDR1 KGHSH, CDR2 LQKENI. The CDR3 is 15 amino acids. Here the CDR3 reads CASSPNNGRNSPLHF.

CDR3 sequence reads: CASSLGLAGGSEQYF. The chain has TRBV7-2 and TRBJ2-7; the D call of TRBD2 rests on TCRdb alone, since no DNA is present to check it. The CDR3 sequence is 15 residues long. Per germline, CDR1 SGHTA and CDR2 FQGNSA.

The chain has TRBV29-1 and TRBJ2-3; TCRdb gives TRBD2 as the D gene, but with no DNA this cannot be confirmed. The V gene's germline CDR1 is SQVTM and CDR2 ANQGSEA. The CDR3 runs to 16 residues. The CDR3 spells CSVEDGSGGFEDTQYF.

The J gene is TRBJ1-5, the V gene TRBV20-1. Germline CDR1 reads DFQATT; CDR2 reads SNEGSKA (reference sequence). The CDR3 length is 16 residues. This chain's CDR3 is CSATLGGEDSNQPQHF.